Following are 26 T cell receptor beta chains from one sample sequenced in a study of shared clonotypes between healthy human individuals. The data were produced by immunoSEQ multiplex PCR, yet TCRdb's version contains in-frame clones alone and is incomplete. The sample carries approximately 940,000 clones, over 75% recorded once. Specimen: memory CD4+ T cells sorted from blood. Stated subset: CD45RA-negative fraction. The receptors stem from a young man in good health.

This chain links TRBV5-4 with TRBJ2-2, with TRBD1 identical over 7 bases. In germline, CDR1 is SGHNT, CDR2 YYREEE (reference sequence). The CDR3 is made up of 15 amino acids. Trimming at V came to 2 bases and at J to 6 bases, leaving 7 bases not matched to a gene. CDR3 nucleotides: TGTGCCAGCAGCTTCTACAGGGGAGAGGCCGGGGAGCTGTTTTTT. This codes for CASSFYRGEAGELFF.

This clone appeared once. J is TRBJ1-4 and V is TRBV19; no clear D. The CDR3 is 12 amino acids. Germline assignment: CDR1 LNHDA and CDR2 SQIVND (reference sequence). V was clipped by 5 bases and J by 12 bases, with 13 bases between them. CDR3 DNA sequence: TGTGCCAGTAGTTTCCTGGGGTCCCAACTGTTTTTT. It codes for CASSFLGSQLFF.

This clone has only one observation. V and J are TRBV16 and TRBJ1-2; D is possibly TRBD1 (5 bases). V was shortened by 4 bases and J by 8 bases, with 20 bases between the two germline ends. Looked up from germline, CDR1 is KGHSY and CDR2 is FQNENV. This CDR3 is built from 15 residues. CDR3 bases: TGTGCCAGCAGCCCATTGAGTGAGGGGATCCGCGGCTACACCTTC. Amino acid sequence: CASSPLSEGIRGYTF. The full variable domain, its missing parts supplied by reference TRBV16 and TRBJ1-2, is GEEVAQTPKHLVRGEGQKAKLYCAPIKGHSYVFWYQQVLKNEFKFLISFQNENVFDETGMPKERFSAKCLPNSPCSLEIQATKLEDSAVYFCASSPLSEGIRGYTFGSGTRLTVV.

J is TRBJ2-1 and V is TRBV18; TRBD1 or TRBD2 may be the D gene (5 bases each). CDR3 length equals 13 residues. V was pared by 3 bases and J by 5 bases, with 8 bases between. Germline CDR1 is KGHSH and CDR2 is LQKENI. This CDR3 is CASSPGRDNEQFF. In DNA form, the CDR3 reads TGTGCCAGCTCACCGGGACGGGACAATGAGCAGTTCTTC.

The J gene is TRBJ2-3, the V gene TRBV30; D gene unclear. This CDR3 region has 14 residues. V was clipped by 3 bases and J by 0 bases, with 10 bases between them. Germline CDR1 is GTSNPN and CDR2 is SVGIG (reference sequence). The CDR3 DNA reads as TGTGCCTGGAGCTCGTTAGGCAGCACAGATACGCAGTATTTT. Translating gives CAWSSLGSTDTQYF.

This clone was seen only a few times. V usage is TRBV5-6 and J usage is TRBJ2-7, with D hard to call. The ends were cut back, 6 bases at V and 2 bases at J, with 15 bases in the middle. Germline V gives CDR1 SGHDT, CDR2 YYEEEE. This CDR3 comprises 14 residues. CDR3 in amino acids: CASNWNGRAYEQYF. CDR3 sequence (DNA): TGTGCCAGCAACTGGAATGGGCGAGCCTACGAGCAGTACTTC.

The V and J genes are TRBV7-2 and TRBJ2-7; no clear D. Germline V gene lookup returns CDR1 SGHTA and CDR2 FQGNSA. CDR3 length: 14 residues. The V end lost 4 bases, the J end lost 6 bases, and 16 bases lay between the germline ends. This CDR3 is CASSSLWAPAEQYF. CDR3 bases: TGTGCCAGCAGCTCCCTGTGGGCCCCTGCCGAGCAGTACTTC. Combining the CDR3 with reference TRBV7-2 and TRBJ2-7 gives the whole variable domain GAGVSQSPSNKVTEKGKDVELRCDPISGHTALYWYRQSLGQGLEFLIYFQGNSAPDKSGLPSDRFSAERTGGSVSTLTIQRTQQEDSAVYLCASSSLWAPAEQYFGPGTRLTVT.

This clone was detected only a few times. The genes are TRBV25-1 and TRBJ1-2, with a weak D call TRBD1 (5 bases). The germline CDR1 and CDR2 sequences are MGHDK and SYGVNS. The CDR3 is 13 residues long. The ends were cut back, 3 bases at V and 4 bases at J, with 9 bases in the middle. For the CDR3, the DNA is TGTGCCAGCAGTGACCCCAGGGTCTATGGCTACACCTTC. It yields the protein CASSDPRVYGYTF.

The chain recombines TRBV7-2 with TRBJ2-2; D is unclear. This CDR3 is built from 15 residues. The germline V gene encodes CDR1 SGHTA and CDR2 FQGNSA. V gave up 7 bases and J gave up 0 bases, with 12 bases separating them. This CDR3 reads CASTPQPTNTGELFF. The CDR3 DNA reads TGTGCCAGCACCCCTCAACCGACGAACACCGGGGAGCTGTTTTTT.

The sample holds a few counts of this clone. The gene calls are TRBV7-6 and TRBJ2-5; the match to TRBD1 covers 8 bases. Losses at the gene ends were 4 bases for V and 5 bases for J; bases not matched to a gene: 9. This CDR3 has 15 amino acids. In germline, CDR1 is SGHVS, CDR2 FNYEAQ. This CDR3 is CASSSYPRGPETQYF. CDR3 DNA: TGTGCCAGCAGCTCCTACCCCAGGGGGCCGGAGACCCAGTACTTC.

Note on this clone: The same CDR3 arises from other DNA sequences in this sample as well. The genes are TRBV7-2 and TRBJ1-2; 7 bases line up with TRBD1. V shed 4 bases and J 2 bases; nucleotides not matched to a gene: 4. The CDR3 totals 14 residues. Germline V gene sequence: CDR1 SGHTA, CDR2 FQGNSA. The CDR3 bases are TGTGCCAGCAGCTCCCGACAGGGCAACTATGGCTACACCTTC. It encodes CASSSRQGNYGYTF.

This chain joins TRBV5-8 and TRBJ1-1, with D perhaps TRBD1 (5 bases). CDR1 is SGHTS, CDR2 YDEGEE, per germline. The CDR3 length is 11 residues. V lost 0 bases and J 8 bases, leaving 5 bases between the germline ends. CDR3 loop: CASSLGQEAFF. For the CDR3, the DNA is TGTGCCAGCAGCTTGGGACAGGAAGCTTTCTTT.

The gene calls are TRBV5-5 and TRBJ2-5; 7 nucleotides line up with TRBD1. The CDR3 spans 13 residues. The ends lost 5 bases at V and 5 bases at J; junction bases unmatched: 6. The V gene's germline CDR1 is SGHKS and CDR2 YYEKEE (reference sequence). This CDR3 reads CASRTGLKETQYF. Written as DNA, the CDR3 is TGTGCCAGCAGGACAGGGCTGAAGGAGACCCAGTACTTC.

The gene calls are TRBV11-1 and TRBJ2-1; D not resolved. Germline V gives CDR1 SGHAT, CDR2 FQDESV (reference sequence). V dropped 8 bases and J dropped 10 bases, with 18 bases sitting between them. The CDR3 extends over 13 amino acids. CDR3 coding DNA: TGTGCCAGCGGCCCCAATTCAGGACCCGAGCAGTTCTTC. It encodes CASGPNSGPEQFF.

V gene TRBV9 combines with J gene TRBJ2-7, with 10 bases aligning to TRBD1. Germline V gene lookup returns CDR1 SGDLS and CDR2 YYNGEE. After removal of 3 bases from V and 4 bases from J, the junction contained 7 bases not matched to a gene. The CDR3 runs 15 residues. In DNA form, the CDR3 reads TGTGCCAGCAGCGCCCTGGGACAGGGGATTTACGAGCAGTACTTC. Translating it yields CASSALGQGIYEQYF.

The chain couples TRBV6-5 to TRBJ2-5; D gene uncertain. Deletions cut 0 bases from V and 3 bases from J, with 11 bases between. CDR1 and CDR2 from the germline V gene are MNHEY and SVGAGI. The CDR3 sequence is 15 residues long. CDR3 sequence reads: CASSYSIGIKETQYF. CDR3 nucleotide sequence: TGTGCCAGCAGTTACTCGATTGGGATTAAAGAGACCCAGTACTTC.

The sample holds a few counts of this clone. The chain is built from TRBV7-2 and TRBJ2-7, with 14 bases fitting TRBD2. CDR1 and CDR2 (germline): SGHTA, FQGNSA. V shed 5 bases and J 7 bases; nucleotides not matched to a gene: 7. The CDR3 spans 15 residues. CDR3 bases: TGTGCCAGCAGCCACGGGACTAGCGGGAGCGGGGAGCAGTACTTC. Its protein is CASSHGTSGSGEQYF.

The chain uses TRBV30 and TRBJ1-2; a possible D gene is TRBD1 (6 bases). The germline CDR1 and CDR2 sequences are GTSNPN and SVGIG (reference sequence). The CDR3 has 14 residues. DNA of the CDR3: TGTGCTTGCAGGGGAGGTCTAGGGTACTATGGCTACACCTTC. It yields the protein CACRGGLGYYGYTF.

V gene TRBV7-2 combines with J gene TRBJ2-7; tentative D call: TRBD1 (5 bases). The CDR3 extends over 15 amino acids. Trimming left V 0 bases short and J 4 bases short, with 13 bases between. From germline, CDR1 is SGHTA and CDR2 FQGNSA. CDR3 coding DNA: TGTGCCAGCAGCTTAGCGTTAAGGCAGGGTTACGAGCAGTACTTC. It codes for CASSLALRQGYEQYF.

The chain links TRBV5-4 to TRBJ2-7; the D gene could be TRBD1 or TRBD2 (5 bases each). V gave up 1 base and J gave up 6 bases, with 20 bases separating them. The CDR3 is 16 residues long. CDR1 is SGHNT, CDR2 YYREEE, per germline (reference sequence). CDR3 bases: TGTGCCAGCAGCTTGTCACGGGGTAGGGGTTCTACCGAGCAGTACTTC. Translated: CASSLSRGRGSTEQYF.

The rearrangement joins TRBV4-1 to TRBJ2-5, with 9 bases identical to TRBD2. The V and J ends lost 0 bases and 5 bases, in that order; junction bases with no gene match: 7. Germline CDR1 and CDR2: MGHRA and YSYEKL. The CDR3 is 16 residues long. The CDR3 spells CASSQDAAGGRETQYF. DNA for the CDR3: TGCGCCAGCAGCCAAGATGCCGCGGGGGGGCGGGAGACCCAGTACTTC.

V and J are TRBV28 and TRBJ1-1; no firm D call. The CDR3 has 13 residues. Trimming removed 4 bases at V and 7 bases at J, with 13 bases between. Germline V gene sequence: CDR1 MDHEN, CDR2 SYDVKM. DNA of the CDR3: TGTGCCAGCAGTTCAAACCCCCAATTTGAAGCTTTCTTT. This encodes CASSSNPQFEAFF.

J is TRBJ2-7 and V is TRBV18; D is possibly TRBD2 (6 bases). The CDR3 runs to 14 residues. V lost 3 bases, J lost 2 bases, and 11 bases lay in between. The germline gives CDR1 KGHSH, CDR2 LQKENI. This chain's CDR3 is CASSPGTQAYEQYF. In DNA form, the CDR3 reads TGTGCCAGCTCACCCGGGACTCAAGCCTACGAGCAGTACTTC.

The chain joins TRBV5-1 to TRBJ1-1; no clear D gene. Looked up from germline, CDR1 is SGHRS and CDR2 is YFSETQ. The CDR3 is 13 residues long. The V end was cut by 4 bases, the J end by 6 bases, with 13 bases between. DNA for the CDR3: TGCGCCAGCAGCCCCCAGGAGTCGGCTGAAGCTTTCTTT. This codes for CASSPQESAEAFF.

This clone was counted between two and nine times. This chain uses TRBV5-4 with TRBJ2-1, with 9 bases matching TRBD1. The ends lost 3 bases at V and 10 bases at J; junction bases unmatched: 11. CDR1 is SGHNT and CDR2 is YYREEE in the germline V gene (reference sequence). This CDR3 has 15 residues. CDR3 coding DNA: TGTGCCAGCAGCTCCGGGACAGGGTGGGAAAAGGAGCAGTTCTTC. This codes for CASSSGTGWEKEQFF.

This clone has a handful of counts. No DNA is shown, since the ends of the CDR3 on it are uncertain; the CDR3 is the one TCRdb lists. The chain's CDR3 is CASSSSDQETQYF. V gene TRBV6-6 combines with J gene TRBJ2-5. Inclusive of both ends, the CDR3 amounts to 13 amino acids. CDR1 and CDR2 (germline): MNHNY, SVGAGI (reference sequence).